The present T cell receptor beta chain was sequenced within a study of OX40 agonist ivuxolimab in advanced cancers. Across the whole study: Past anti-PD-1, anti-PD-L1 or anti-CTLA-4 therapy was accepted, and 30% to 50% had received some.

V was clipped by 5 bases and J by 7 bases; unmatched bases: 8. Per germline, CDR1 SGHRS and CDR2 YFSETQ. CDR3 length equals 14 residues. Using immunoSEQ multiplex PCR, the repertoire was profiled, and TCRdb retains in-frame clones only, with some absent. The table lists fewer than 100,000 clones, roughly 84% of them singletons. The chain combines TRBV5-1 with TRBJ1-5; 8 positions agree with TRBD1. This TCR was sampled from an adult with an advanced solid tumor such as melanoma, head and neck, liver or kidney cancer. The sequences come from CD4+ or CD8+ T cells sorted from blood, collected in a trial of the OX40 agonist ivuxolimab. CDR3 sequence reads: CASSPDRGGQPQHF. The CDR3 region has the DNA TGCGCCAGCAGTCCTGACAGGGGAGGACAGCCCCAGCATTTT. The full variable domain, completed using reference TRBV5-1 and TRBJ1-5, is KAGVTQTPRYLIKTRGQQVTLSCSPISGHRSVSWYQQTPGQGLQFLFEYFSETQRNKGNFPGRFSGRQFSNSRSEMNVSTLELGDSALYLCASSPDRGGQPQHFGDGTRLSIL.